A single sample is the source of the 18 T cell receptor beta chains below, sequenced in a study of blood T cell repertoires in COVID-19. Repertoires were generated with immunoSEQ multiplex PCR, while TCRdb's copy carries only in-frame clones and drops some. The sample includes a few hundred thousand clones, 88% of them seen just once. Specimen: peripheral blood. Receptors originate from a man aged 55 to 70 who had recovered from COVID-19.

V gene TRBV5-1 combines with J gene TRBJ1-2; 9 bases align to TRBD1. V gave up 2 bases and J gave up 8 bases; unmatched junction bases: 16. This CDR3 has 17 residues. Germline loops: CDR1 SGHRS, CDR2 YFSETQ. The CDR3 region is CASSLSPGTGYQGGYTF. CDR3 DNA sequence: TGCGCCAGCAGCTTATCTCCCGGGACAGGGTATCAAGGGGGCTACACCTTC.

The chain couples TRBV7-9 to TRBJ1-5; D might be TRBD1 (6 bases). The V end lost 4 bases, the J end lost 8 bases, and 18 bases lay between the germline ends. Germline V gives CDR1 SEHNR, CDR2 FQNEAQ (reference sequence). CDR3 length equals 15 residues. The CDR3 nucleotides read TGTGCCAGCAGCTCCGAAGGTACAGGGAATAAGCCCCAGCATTTT. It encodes CASSSEGTGNKPQHF.

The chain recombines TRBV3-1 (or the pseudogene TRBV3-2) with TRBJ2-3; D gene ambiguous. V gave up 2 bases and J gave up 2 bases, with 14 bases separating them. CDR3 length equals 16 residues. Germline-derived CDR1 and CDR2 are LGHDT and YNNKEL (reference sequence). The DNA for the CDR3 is TGTGCCAGCAGCCAACACGCTAGTTCGAACACAGATACGCAGTATTTT. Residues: CASSQHASSNTDTQYF.

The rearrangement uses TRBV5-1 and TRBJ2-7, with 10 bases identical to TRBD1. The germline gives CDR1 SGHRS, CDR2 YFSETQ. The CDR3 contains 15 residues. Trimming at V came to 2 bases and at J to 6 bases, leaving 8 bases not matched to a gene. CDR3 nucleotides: TGCGCCAGCAGCTTCACCGGGACAGGGGTCGGCGAGCAGTACTTC. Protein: CASSFTGTGVGEQYF. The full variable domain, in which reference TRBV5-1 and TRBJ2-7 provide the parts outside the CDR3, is KAGVTQTPRYLIKTRGQQVTLSCSPISGHRSVSWYQQTPGQGLQFLFEYFSETQRNKGNFPGRFSGRQFSNSRSEMNVSTLELGDSALYLCASSFTGTGVGEQYFGPGTRLTVT.

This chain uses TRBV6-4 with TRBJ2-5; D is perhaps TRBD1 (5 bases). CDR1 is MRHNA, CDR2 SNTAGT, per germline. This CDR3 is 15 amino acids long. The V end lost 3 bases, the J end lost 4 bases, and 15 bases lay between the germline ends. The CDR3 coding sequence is TGTGCCAGCAGTGAAGTTCCGGGTAGGGGAGAGACCCAGTACTTC. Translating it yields CASSEVPGRGETQYF.

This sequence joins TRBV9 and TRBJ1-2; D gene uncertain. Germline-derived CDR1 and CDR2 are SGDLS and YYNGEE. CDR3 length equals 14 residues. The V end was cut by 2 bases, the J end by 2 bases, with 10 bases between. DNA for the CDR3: TGTGCCAGCAGCGTTGCGTCTTTAAACTATGGCTACACCTTC. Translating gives CASSVASLNYGYTF.

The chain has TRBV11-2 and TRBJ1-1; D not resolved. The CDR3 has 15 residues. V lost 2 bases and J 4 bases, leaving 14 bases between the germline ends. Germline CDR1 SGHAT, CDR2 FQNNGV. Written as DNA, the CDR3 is TGTGCCAGCAGCTTACTCCTCGCGGGATTCACTGAAGCTTTCTTT. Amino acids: CASSLLLAGFTEAFF.

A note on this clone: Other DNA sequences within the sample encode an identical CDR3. CDR3 nucleotide sequence: TGTGCCAGCAGTCCCCGGACAGGAGGAAACACTGAAGCTTTCTTT. It codes for CASSPRTGGNTEAFF. The V and J genes are TRBV6-5 and TRBJ1-1, with 7 bases aligning to TRBD1. The germline CDR1 and CDR2 sequences are MNHEY and SVGAGI. The CDR3 sequence is 15 residues long. With 5 bases clipped from V and 2 bases from J, the junction kept 8 bases outside the gene matches.

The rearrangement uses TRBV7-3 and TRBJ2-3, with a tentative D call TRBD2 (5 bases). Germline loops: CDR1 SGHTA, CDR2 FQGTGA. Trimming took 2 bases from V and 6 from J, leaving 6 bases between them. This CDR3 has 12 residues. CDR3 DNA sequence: TGTGCCAGCAGCTTATCGGGGGATACGCAGTATTTT. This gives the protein CASSLSGDTQYF.

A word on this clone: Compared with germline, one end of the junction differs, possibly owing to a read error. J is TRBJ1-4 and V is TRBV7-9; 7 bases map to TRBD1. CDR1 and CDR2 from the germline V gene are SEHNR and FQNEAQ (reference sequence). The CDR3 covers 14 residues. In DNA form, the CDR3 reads TGTGCCAGCAGATTAGACAGGGCCCGTGAAAAACTGTTTTTT. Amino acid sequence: CASRLDRAREKLFF.

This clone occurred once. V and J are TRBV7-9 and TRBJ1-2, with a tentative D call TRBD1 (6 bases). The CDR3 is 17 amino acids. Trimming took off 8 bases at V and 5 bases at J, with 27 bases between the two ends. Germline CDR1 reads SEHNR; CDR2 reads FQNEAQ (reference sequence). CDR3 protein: CASAGWFEGEGQYGYTF. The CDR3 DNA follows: TGTGCCAGCGCAGGATGGTTTGAAGGTGAAGGACAGTATGGCTACACCTTC.

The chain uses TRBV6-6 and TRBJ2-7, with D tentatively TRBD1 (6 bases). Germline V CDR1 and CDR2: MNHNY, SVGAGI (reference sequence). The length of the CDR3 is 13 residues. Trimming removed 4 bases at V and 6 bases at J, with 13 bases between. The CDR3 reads CASSSQGRGEQYF. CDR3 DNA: TGTGCCAGCAGTTCACAGGGTCGGGGCGAGCAGTACTTC.

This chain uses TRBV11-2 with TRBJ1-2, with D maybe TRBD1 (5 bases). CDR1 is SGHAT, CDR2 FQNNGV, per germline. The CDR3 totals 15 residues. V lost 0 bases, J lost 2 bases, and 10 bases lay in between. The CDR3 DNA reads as TGTGCCAGCAGCTTAGATGGGGCGGGGAACTATGGCTACACCTTC. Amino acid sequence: CASSLDGAGNYGYTF.

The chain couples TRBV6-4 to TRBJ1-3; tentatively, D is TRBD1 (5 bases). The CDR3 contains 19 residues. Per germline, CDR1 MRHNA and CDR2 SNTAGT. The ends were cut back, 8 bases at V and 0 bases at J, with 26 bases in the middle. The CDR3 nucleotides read TGTGCCAGCCGTCTGACCAAGGACACCAGTGCCTTCTCTGGAAACACCATATATTTT. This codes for CASRLTKDTSAFSGNTIYF.

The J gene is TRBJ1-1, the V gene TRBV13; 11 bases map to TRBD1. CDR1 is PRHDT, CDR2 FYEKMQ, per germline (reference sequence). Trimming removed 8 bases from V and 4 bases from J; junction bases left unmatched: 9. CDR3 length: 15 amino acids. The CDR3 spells CASLGQGAAGTEAFF. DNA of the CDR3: TGTGCCAGCTTAGGACAGGGGGCGGCGGGCACTGAAGCTTTCTTT. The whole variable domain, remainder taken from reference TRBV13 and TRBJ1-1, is AAGVIQSPRHLIKEKRETATLKCYPIPRHDTVYWYQQGPGQDPQFLISFYEKMQSDKGSIPDRFSAQQFSDYHSELNMSSLELGDSALYFCASLGQGAAGTEAFFGQGTRLTVV.

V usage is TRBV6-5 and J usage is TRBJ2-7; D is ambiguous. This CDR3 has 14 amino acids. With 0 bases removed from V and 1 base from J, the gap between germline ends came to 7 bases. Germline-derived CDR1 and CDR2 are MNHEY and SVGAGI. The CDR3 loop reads CASSYSRISYEQYF. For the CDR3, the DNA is TGTGCCAGCAGTTACTCGAGGATTTCCTACGAGCAGTACTTC.

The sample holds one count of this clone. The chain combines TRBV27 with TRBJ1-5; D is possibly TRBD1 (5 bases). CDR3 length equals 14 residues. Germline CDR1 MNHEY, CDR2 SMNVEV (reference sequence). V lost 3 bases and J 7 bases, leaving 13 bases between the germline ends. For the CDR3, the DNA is TGTGCCAGCAGTTTTCGGGGGGTGGAGCAGCCCCAGCATTTT. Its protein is CASSFRGVEQPQHF.

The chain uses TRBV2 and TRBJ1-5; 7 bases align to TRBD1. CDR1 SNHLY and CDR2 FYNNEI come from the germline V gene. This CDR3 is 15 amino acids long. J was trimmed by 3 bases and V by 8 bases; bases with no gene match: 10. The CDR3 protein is CASSPNRGHNQPQHF. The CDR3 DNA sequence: TGTGCCAGCTCCCCAAACAGGGGACACAATCAGCCCCAGCATTTT.